These 29 T cell receptor beta chains share one sample of origin, sequenced in a study of T cell changes during pregnancy in multiple sclerosis. Libraries were prepared by immunoSEQ multiplex PCR; TCRdb keeps only in-frame clonotypes and omits some of them. The repertoire holds 70,000 to 80,000 clones, with approximately 86% as singletons. Sequencing was performed on peripheral blood, taken before pregnancy. These receptors all stem from a female donor with multiple sclerosis, enrolled in a pregnancy study.

The chain couples TRBV6-5 to TRBJ1-6; TRBD1 aligns across 9 bases. Germline V gives CDR1 MNHEY, CDR2 SVGAGI. The V segment lost 6 bases and the J segment 7 bases; nucleotides outside the gene matches: 4. The CDR3 is 14 amino acids. CDR3 coding DNA: TGTGCCAGCAGGGACAGGGGTGGCAATTCACCCCTCCACTTT. Translated: CASRDRGGNSPLHF.

This clone is a singleton in its sample. The chain combines TRBV6-6 with TRBJ2-5, with D maybe TRBD1 (7 bases). V dropped 6 bases and J dropped 4 bases, with 12 bases sitting between them. Germline V gene data show CDR1 as MNHNY and CDR2 as SVGAGI (reference sequence). This CDR3 is 13 amino acids long. The CDR3 DNA sequence: TGTGCCAGCAGACGACAGGGAGGAGAGACCCAGTACTTC. Protein sequence: CASRRQGGETQYF.

V gene TRBV27 combines with J gene TRBJ2-5; TRBD1 is a possible D gene (6 bases). V gave up 5 bases and J gave up 0 bases, with 10 bases separating them. The germline V gene has CDR1 MNHEY and CDR2 SMNVEV (reference sequence). The CDR3 is 14 residues long. The CDR3 reads CASSPTGYQETQYF. The CDR3 DNA follows: TGTGCCAGCAGTCCTACAGGGTACCAAGAGACCCAGTACTTC.

The gene calls are TRBV29-1 and TRBJ2-5, with 13 bases identical to TRBD2. Germline V lookup: CDR1 SQVTM, CDR2 ANQGSEA. J lost 0 bases, V lost 4 bases, and 2 bases had no gene match. CDR3 size: 15 residues. This CDR3 is CSVGGTSGDQETQYF. CDR3 DNA: TGCAGCGTTGGCGGGACTAGCGGGGACCAAGAGACCCAGTACTTC.

The rearrangement joins TRBV11-2 to TRBJ2-3, with 10 bases that match TRBD1. In germline, CDR1 is SGHAT, CDR2 FQNNGV. The V segment lost 5 bases and the J segment 6 bases; nucleotides outside the gene matches: 8. This CDR3 region has 15 residues. This chain's CDR3 is CASSLGTGEWDTQYF. CDR3 in DNA: TGTGCCAGCAGCCTCGGGACAGGGGAATGGGATACGCAGTATTTT.

In the case of this clone: Germline and junction disagree at one end, which may indicate a read error. Other DNA sequences within the sample encode an identical CDR3. The chain has TRBV2 and TRBJ2-7; the D gene is possibly TRBD1 (6 bases). Germline CDR1 reads SNHLY; CDR2 reads FYNNEI. There are 16 residues in the CDR3. CDR3 nucleotides: TGTGCCAGCAGAGGCAACAGGGTCGGTCCTTCCTACGAACAGTACTTC. The encoded protein is CASRGNRVGPSYEQYF.

The rearrangement joins TRBV2 to TRBJ1-4; the D gene is possibly TRBD1 (5 bases). V lost 2 bases, J lost 7 bases, and 11 bases lay in between. This CDR3 spans 14 amino acids. CDR1 is SNHLY and CDR2 is FYNNEI in the germline V gene. CDR3 amino acids: CASSEQQGVEKLFF. The CDR3 DNA is TGTGCCAGCAGTGAACAGCAGGGTGTTGAAAAACTGTTTTTT.

The V and J genes are TRBV5-1 and TRBJ1-5, with 9 nucleotides matching TRBD1. The germline V gene encodes CDR1 SGHRS and CDR2 YFSETQ. This CDR3 is built from 15 residues. The V segment lost 0 bases and the J segment 4 bases; nucleotides outside the gene matches: 2. This CDR3 reads CASSLGTGENQPQHF. The CDR3 DNA reads as TGCGCCAGCAGCTTGGGGACAGGGGAGAATCAGCCCCAGCATTTT.

The rearrangement joins TRBV10-3 to TRBJ1-2; 7 positions match TRBD1. The CDR3 extends over 14 amino acids. Germline CDR1 reads ENHRY; CDR2 reads SYGVKD. J lost 3 bases, V lost 3 bases, and 4 bases had no gene match. Written as DNA, the CDR3 is TGTGCCATCAGTGAACACGGACAGGACTATGGCTACACCTTC. It is translated as CAISEHGQDYGYTF.

V and J are TRBV4-1 and TRBJ2-1; the match to TRBD2 covers 7 bases. The CDR3 spans 16 residues. The V gene's germline CDR1 is MGHRA and CDR2 YSYEKL. V lost 0 bases to trimming and J lost 4 bases; unmatched junction nucleotides: 6. CDR3 amino acids: CASSQDEPSGYNEQFF. The CDR3 bases are TGCGCCAGCAGCCAAGATGAGCCTAGCGGATACAATGAGCAGTTCTTC.

This chain connects TRBV4-3 to TRBJ2-1, with TRBD1 matching 11 bases. Looked up from germline, CDR1 is LGHNA and CDR2 is YSLEER. V was clipped by 0 bases and J by 4 bases; unmatched bases: 5. CDR3 length equals 17 residues. Written as DNA, the CDR3 is TGCGCCAGCAGCCAAGATTCCGGGACAGGGGGATACAATGAGCAGTTCTTC. It encodes CASSQDSGTGGYNEQFF.

The genes are TRBV6-5 and TRBJ2-7; D may be TRBD2 (5 bases). This CDR3 comprises 14 residues. Germline CDR1 MNHEY, CDR2 SVGAGI. Trimming stripped 2 bases from V and 5 bases from J, with 13 bases between. CDR3 amino acids: CASSYRITSDEQYF. The CDR3 bases are TGTGCCAGCAGTTACCGAATTACTAGTGACGAGCAGTACTTC.

V and J are TRBV29-1 and TRBJ2-7, with 7 bases matching TRBD2. The CDR3 covers 13 residues. The germline V gene encodes CDR1 SQVTM and CDR2 ANQGSEA. V lost 7 bases and J lost 4; bases outside the gene matches: 10. The CDR3: CSAQWPSGYEQYF. The CDR3 nucleotides are TGCAGCGCCCAATGGCCTAGCGGATACGAGCAGTACTTC.

With respect to this clone: Other nucleotide sequences in the sample specify the same CDR3. The chain employs TRBV27 and TRBJ1-6; D call uncertain. Germline CDR1 reads MNHEY; CDR2 reads SMNVEV (reference sequence). CDR3 length: 15 amino acids. Trimming took 5 bases from V and 4 from J, leaving 12 bases between them. The CDR3 region has the DNA TGTGCCAGCAGTCCTCGTGAGACTTATAATTCACCCCTCCACTTT. This sequence encodes CASSPRETYNSPLHF.

The chain is built from TRBV6-5 and TRBJ1-4; 7 positions agree with TRBD1. The J segment lost 10 bases and the V segment lost 6 bases, leaving 14 bases of the junction unmatched. CDR1 MNHEY and CDR2 SVGAGI come from the germline V gene. The CDR3 consists of 15 residues. The CDR3 nucleotides are TGTGCCAGCAGCCTCAACGACAGGGCGCAACCAAAACTGTTTTTT. This sequence encodes CASSLNDRAQPKLFF.

The V and J genes are TRBV10-1 and TRBJ1-4, with D perhaps matching TRBD1 (6 bases). Trimming took off 7 bases at V and 10 bases at J, with 19 bases between the two ends. Germline CDR1 WNHNN, CDR2 SYGVQD (reference sequence). This CDR3 is built from 14 residues. CDR3 coding DNA: TGCGCCAGCATCCTAGACAGGTATATCGGAAAACTGTTTTTT. Its translation is CASILDRYIGKLFF.

The J gene is TRBJ1-1, the V gene TRBV19; no firm D call. The CDR3 runs 12 residues. Between the trimmed V and J ends, which lost 3 bases and 12 bases, there was a span of 14 bases. Germline V gene sequence: CDR1 LNHDA, CDR2 SQIVND (reference sequence). The CDR3 region is CASSMPGSNPFF. The CDR3 DNA reads as TGTGCCAGTAGTATGCCAGGCTCTAATCCTTTCTTT. Full variable domain (missing parts from reference TRBV19 and TRBJ1-1): DGGITQSPKYLFRKEGQNVTLSCEQNLNHDAMYWYRQDPGQGLRLIYYSQIVNDFQKGDIAEGYSVSREKKESFPLTVTSAQKNPTAFYLCASSMPGSNPFFGQGTRLTVV.

The chain carries TRBV2 and TRBJ1-1, with 9 bases matching TRBD1. This CDR3 spans 16 amino acids. Germline CDR1 reads SNHLY; CDR2 reads FYNNEI. V shed 0 bases, J shed 3 bases, and the junction held 5 bases outside the gene matches. The chain's CDR3 is CASSEAGTGFDTEAFF. In nucleotides, the CDR3 is TGTGCCAGCAGTGAAGCGGGGACAGGGTTTGACACTGAAGCTTTCTTT.

This chain connects TRBV5-1 to TRBJ1-4; TRBD1 matches 8 bases. From germline, CDR1 is SGHRS and CDR2 YFSETQ. The V segment lost 0 bases and the J segment 8 bases; nucleotides outside the gene matches: 9. CDR3 length: 16 amino acids. The DNA of the CDR3 is TGCGCCAGCAGCTTGGTGGGACAGGACAATAGGGAAAAACTGTTTTTT. Its protein is CASSLVGQDNREKLFF.

The chain is built from TRBV19 and TRBJ2-1; 7 bases map to TRBD1. CDR1 is LNHDA, CDR2 SQIVND, per germline (reference sequence). The V gene end was trimmed by 5 bases and the J gene end by 6 bases; junction bases not matched to a gene: 10. There are 15 residues in the CDR3. Here the CDR3 DNA reads TGTGCCAGTAGTCCAACAGGGGTTTTGTCCAATGAGCAGTTCTTC. Encoded protein: CASSPTGVLSNEQFF.

The chain couples TRBV18 to TRBJ2-7, with TRBD2 matching 8 bases. The CDR3 is 15 amino acids. The V gene end was trimmed by 3 bases and the J gene end by 5 bases; junction bases not matched to a gene: 9. The germline V gene encodes CDR1 KGHSH and CDR2 LQKENI. CDR3 in amino acids: CASSPSSGSRDEQYF. CDR3 coding DNA: TGTGCCAGCTCACCGTCAAGCGGGAGCCGCGACGAGCAGTACTTC. The whole variable domain, remainder taken from reference TRBV18 and TRBJ2-7, is NAGVMQNPRHLVRRRGQEARLRCSPMKGHSHVYWYRQLPEEGLKFMVYLQKENIIDESGMPKERFSAEFPKEGPSILRIQQVVRGDSAAYFCASSPSSGSRDEQYFGPGTRLTVT.

The chain has TRBV9 and TRBJ2-5; 12 bases map to TRBD2. Germline CDR1 SGDLS, CDR2 YYNGEE. The CDR3 is 16 amino acids. V dropped 6 bases and J dropped 5; count of bases not matched to a gene: 11. The CDR3 DNA sequence: TGTGCCAGCACCTCAGGGCTAGCGGGGGGGCAGGAGACCCAGTACTTC. This codes for CASTSGLAGGQETQYF.

The genes are TRBV5-5 and TRBJ2-7, with TRBD1 matching over 12 bases. The V gene's germline CDR1 is SGHKS and CDR2 YYEKEE (reference sequence). V trimming: 9 bases; J trimming: 5 bases; junction bases outside the gene matches: 6. CDR3 size: 13 residues. The CDR3 reads CATGTGGDHEQYF. CDR3 coding DNA: TGTGCCACCGGGACAGGGGGCGACCACGAGCAGTACTTC. Full variable domain (missing parts from reference TRBV5-5 and TRBJ2-7): DAGVTQSPTHLIKTRGQQVTLRCSPISGHKSVSWYQQVLGQGPQFIFQYYEKEERGRGNFPDRFSARQFPNYSSELNVNALLLGDSALYLCATGTGGDHEQYFGPGTRLTVT.

The chain links TRBV19 to TRBJ1-5; D may be TRBD1 (6 bases). V dropped 6 bases and J dropped 2 bases, with 17 bases sitting between them. The CDR3 has 16 amino acids. In germline, CDR1 is LNHDA, CDR2 SQIVND (reference sequence). The CDR3 loop is CASSSQGKSGNQPQHF. The CDR3 bases are TGTGCCAGTAGCTCGCAGGGGAAGTCGGGCAATCAGCCCCAGCATTTT. Drawing the rest from reference TRBV19 and TRBJ1-5, the complete variable domain is DGGITQSPKYLFRKEGQNVTLSCEQNLNHDAMYWYRQDPGQGLRLIYYSQIVNDFQKGDIAEGYSVSREKKESFPLTVTSAQKNPTAFYLCASSSQGKSGNQPQHFGDGTRLSIL.

In DNA form, the CDR3 reads TGTGCCAGCAGCCATGAGGGACAGGACCAAGAGACCCAGTACTTC. Amino acids: CASSHEGQDQETQYF. The chain joins TRBV7-9 to TRBJ2-5; 8 positions agree with TRBD1. This CDR3 has 15 residues. V was clipped by 5 bases and J by 0 bases; unmatched bases: 5. Germline-derived CDR1 and CDR2 are SEHNR and FQNEAQ (reference sequence).

The rearrangement uses TRBV6-4 and TRBJ2-3; 8 bases map to TRBD2. In germline, CDR1 is MRHNA, CDR2 SNTAGT. J gave up 4 bases and V 3 bases, and 3 bases lay outside the gene matches. CDR3 length equals 14 residues. The DNA for the CDR3 is TGTGCCAGCAGTGATAGCGGGGAGGCAGATACGCAGTATTTT. Protein sequence: CASSDSGEADTQYF.

This chain uses TRBV7-3 with TRBJ2-3, with TRBD2 identical over 13 bases. CDR1 SGHTA and CDR2 FQGTGA come from the germline V gene. The CDR3 has 18 amino acids. With V trimmed by 5 bases and J by 3 bases, 11 bases remained unmatched. CDR3 in DNA: TGTGCCAGCAGCCCCCGCCCGGGACTAGCGGGGCGAACAGATACGCAGTATTTT. This gives the protein CASSPRPGLAGRTDTQYF.

The V call is TRBV2, the J call TRBJ1-2, with a tentative D call TRBD1 (5 bases). Germline V lookup: CDR1 SNHLY, CDR2 FYNNEI. CDR3 size: 17 residues. V shed 1 base and J shed 4 bases, with 19 bases lying between them. This chain's CDR3 is CASSEVYPTDDFYGYTF. CDR3 nucleotide sequence: TGTGCCAGCAGTGAAGTCTACCCGACAGATGACTTCTATGGCTACACCTTC.

The chain couples TRBV30 to TRBJ2-3; the match to TRBD2 covers 10 bases. The CDR3 contains 16 residues. The junction had 8 bases not matched to a gene; V was cut back by 0 bases and J by 5 bases. Germline V gene sequence: CDR1 GTSNPN, CDR2 SVGIG (reference sequence). CDR3 DNA: TGTGCCTGGAGTGTACTAGCGGGACTCGGGGGAGATACGCAGTATTTT. This gives the protein CAWSVLAGLGGDTQYF.